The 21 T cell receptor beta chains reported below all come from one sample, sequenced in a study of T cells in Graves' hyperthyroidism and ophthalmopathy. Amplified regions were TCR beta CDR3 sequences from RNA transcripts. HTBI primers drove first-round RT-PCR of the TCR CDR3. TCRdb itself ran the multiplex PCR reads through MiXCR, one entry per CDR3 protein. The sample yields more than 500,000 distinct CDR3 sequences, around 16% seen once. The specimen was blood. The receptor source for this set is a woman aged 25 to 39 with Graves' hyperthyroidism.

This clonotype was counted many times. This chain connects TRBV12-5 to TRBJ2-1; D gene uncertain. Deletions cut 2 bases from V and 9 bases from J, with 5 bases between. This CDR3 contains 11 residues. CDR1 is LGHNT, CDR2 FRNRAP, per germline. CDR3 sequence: CASGLRSEQFF. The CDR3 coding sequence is TGTGCTAGTGGTTTGAGAAGTGAGCAGTTCTTC.

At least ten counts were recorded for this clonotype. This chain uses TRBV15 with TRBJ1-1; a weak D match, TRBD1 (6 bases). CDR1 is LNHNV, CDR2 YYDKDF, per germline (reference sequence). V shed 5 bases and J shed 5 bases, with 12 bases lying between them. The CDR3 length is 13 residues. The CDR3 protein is CATSQGRRTEAFF. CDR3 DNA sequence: TGTGCCACCAGCCAGGGGCGAAGGACTGAAGCTTTCTTT.

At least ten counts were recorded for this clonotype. As DNA, the CDR3 is TGCAGTGCTAGAGATCCGCCCCTCTACGAGCAGTACTTC. It is translated as CSARDPPLYEQYF. The chain joins TRBV20-1 to TRBJ2-7; D gene uncertain. This CDR3 has 13 amino acids. Trimming pared 0 bases from V and 3 bases from J, leaving 9 bases between. In germline, CDR1 is DFQATT, CDR2 SNEGSKA (reference sequence).

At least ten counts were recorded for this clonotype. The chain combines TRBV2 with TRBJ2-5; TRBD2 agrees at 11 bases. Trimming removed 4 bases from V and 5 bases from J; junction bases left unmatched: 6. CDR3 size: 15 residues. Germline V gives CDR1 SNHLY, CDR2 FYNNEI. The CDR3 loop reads CASSAPASGRETQYF. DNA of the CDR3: TGTGCCAGCAGTGCTCCTGCTAGCGGGAGGGAGACCCAGTACTTC. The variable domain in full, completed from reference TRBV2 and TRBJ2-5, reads EPEVTQTPSHQVTQMGQEVILRCVPISNHLYFYWYRQILGQKVEFLVSFYNNEISEKSEIFDDQFSVERPDGSNFTLKIRSTKLEDSAMYFCASSAPASGRETQYFGPGTRLLVL.

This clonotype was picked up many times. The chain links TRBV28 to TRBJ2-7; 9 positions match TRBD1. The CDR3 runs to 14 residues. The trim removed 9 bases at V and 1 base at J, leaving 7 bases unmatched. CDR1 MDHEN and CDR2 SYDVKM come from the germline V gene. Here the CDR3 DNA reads TGTGCCAGTGCCACCGGGACAGGGTCCTACGAGCAGTACTTC. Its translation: CASATGTGSYEQYF.

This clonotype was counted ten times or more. The CDR3 sequence: CASSGGGGEQYF. CDR3 nucleotide sequence: TGTGCCAGCAGCGGGGGGGGCGGCGAGCAGTACTTC. V usage is TRBV9 and J usage is TRBJ2-7; possible D gene TRBD2, 7 bases. V was clipped by 3 bases and J by 6 bases, with 10 bases between them. CDR3 size: 12 residues. Germline CDR1 and CDR2: SGDLS and YYNGEE.

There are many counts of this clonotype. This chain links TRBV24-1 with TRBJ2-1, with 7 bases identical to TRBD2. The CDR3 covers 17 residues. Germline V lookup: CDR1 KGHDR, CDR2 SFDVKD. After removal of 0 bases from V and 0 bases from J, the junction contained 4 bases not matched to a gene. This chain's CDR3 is CATSDLRLADSYNEQFF. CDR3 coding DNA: TGTGCCACCAGTGATTTGAGACTAGCAGACTCCTACAATGAGCAGTTCTTC.

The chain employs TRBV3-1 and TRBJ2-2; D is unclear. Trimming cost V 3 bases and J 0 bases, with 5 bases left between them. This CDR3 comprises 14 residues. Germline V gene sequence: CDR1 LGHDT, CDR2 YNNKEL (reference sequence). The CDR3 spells CASSHISNTGELFF. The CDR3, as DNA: TGTGCCAGCAGCCACATATCGAACACCGGGGAGCTGTTTTTT.

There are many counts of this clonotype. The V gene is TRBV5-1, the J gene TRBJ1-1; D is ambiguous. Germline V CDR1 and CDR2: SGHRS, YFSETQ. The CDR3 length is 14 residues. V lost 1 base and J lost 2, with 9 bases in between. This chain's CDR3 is CASSLYGTNTEAFF. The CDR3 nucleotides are TGCGCCAGCAGCTTGTACGGTACAAACACTGAAGCTTTCTTT.

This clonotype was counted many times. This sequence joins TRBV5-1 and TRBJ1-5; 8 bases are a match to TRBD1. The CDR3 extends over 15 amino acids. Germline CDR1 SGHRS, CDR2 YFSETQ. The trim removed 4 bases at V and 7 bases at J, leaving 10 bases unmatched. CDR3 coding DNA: TGCGCCAGCAGCCCGACGACAGGGGATGGCCAGCCCCAGCATTTT. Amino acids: CASSPTTGDGQPQHF.

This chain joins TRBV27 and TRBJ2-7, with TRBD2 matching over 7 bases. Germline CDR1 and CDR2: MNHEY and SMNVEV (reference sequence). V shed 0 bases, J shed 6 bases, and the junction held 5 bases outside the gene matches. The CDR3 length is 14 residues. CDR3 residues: CASSLSGGLFEQYF. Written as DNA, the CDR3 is TGTGCCAGCAGTTTATCGGGAGGGCTGTTCGAGCAGTACTTC.

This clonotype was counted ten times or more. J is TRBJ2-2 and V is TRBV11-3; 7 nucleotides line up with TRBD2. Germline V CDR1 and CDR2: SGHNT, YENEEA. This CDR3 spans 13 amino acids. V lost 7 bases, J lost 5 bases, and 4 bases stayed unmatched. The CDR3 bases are TGTGCCAGCACCTTGGGAGGGACCGGGGAGCTGTTTTTT. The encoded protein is CASTLGGTGELFF.

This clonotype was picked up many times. CDR3 in amino acids: CASSGSSYNEQFF. CDR3 nucleotides: TGTGCCAGTAGCGGGAGCTCCTACAATGAGCAGTTCTTC. The chain combines TRBV19 with TRBJ2-1; a weak D match, TRBD2 (6 bases). Germline values: CDR1 LNHDA, CDR2 SQIVND (reference sequence). The V and J ends lost 6 bases and 0 bases respectively, with 6 bases between them. The CDR3 totals 13 residues.

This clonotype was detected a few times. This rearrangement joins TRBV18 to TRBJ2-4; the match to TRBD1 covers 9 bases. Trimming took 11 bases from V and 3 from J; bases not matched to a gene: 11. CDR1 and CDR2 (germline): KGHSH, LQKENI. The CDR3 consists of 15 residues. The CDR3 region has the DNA TGTGCCGGCAAAGACCGGGACAGGGTCAAAAACATTCAGTACTTC. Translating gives CAGKDRDRVKNIQYF.

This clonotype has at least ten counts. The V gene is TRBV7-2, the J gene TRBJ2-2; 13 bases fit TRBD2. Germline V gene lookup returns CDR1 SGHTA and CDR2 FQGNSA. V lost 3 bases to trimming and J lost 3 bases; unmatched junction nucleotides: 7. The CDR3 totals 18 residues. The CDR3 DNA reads TGTGCCAGCAGCTTCCCCCGACTAGCGGGAGGAGACACCGGGGAGCTGTTTTTT. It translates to CASSFPRLAGGDTGELFF.

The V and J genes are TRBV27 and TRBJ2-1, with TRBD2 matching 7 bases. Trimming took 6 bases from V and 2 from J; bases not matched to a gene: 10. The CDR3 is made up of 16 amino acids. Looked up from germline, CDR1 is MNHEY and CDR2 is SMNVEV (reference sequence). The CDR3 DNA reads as TGTGCCAGCAGGCCCCTAGCGGCTATGACCTACAATGAGCAGTTCTTC. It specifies CASRPLAAMTYNEQFF.

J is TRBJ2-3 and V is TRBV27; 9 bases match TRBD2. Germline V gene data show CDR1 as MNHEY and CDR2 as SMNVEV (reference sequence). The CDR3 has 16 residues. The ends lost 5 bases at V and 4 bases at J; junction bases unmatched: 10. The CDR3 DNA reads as TGTGCCAGCAGTCCCCGGGTAGCGGGAGAGTCAGATACGCAGTATTTT. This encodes CASSPRVAGESDTQYF.

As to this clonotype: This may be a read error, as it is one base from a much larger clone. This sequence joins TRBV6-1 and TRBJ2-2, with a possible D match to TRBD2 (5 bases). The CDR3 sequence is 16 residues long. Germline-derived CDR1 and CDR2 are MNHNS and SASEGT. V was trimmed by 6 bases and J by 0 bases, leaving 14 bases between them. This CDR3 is CASRLDGIANTGELFF. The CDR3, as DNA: TGTGCCAGCAGGCTCGACGGGATAGCGAACACCGGGGAGCTGTTTTTT.

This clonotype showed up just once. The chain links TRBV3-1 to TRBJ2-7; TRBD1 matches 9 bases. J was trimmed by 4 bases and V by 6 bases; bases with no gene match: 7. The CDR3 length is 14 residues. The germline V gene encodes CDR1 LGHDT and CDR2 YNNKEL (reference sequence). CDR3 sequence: CASRATDRGYEQYF. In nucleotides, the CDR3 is TGTGCCAGCAGAGCAACGGACAGGGGTTACGAGCAGTACTTC.

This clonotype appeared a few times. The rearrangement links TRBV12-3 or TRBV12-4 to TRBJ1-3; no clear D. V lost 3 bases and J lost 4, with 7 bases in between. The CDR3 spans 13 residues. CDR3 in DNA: TGTGCCAGCAGTTTGGGCAGGGGAAACACCATATATTTT. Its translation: CASSLGRGNTIYF.

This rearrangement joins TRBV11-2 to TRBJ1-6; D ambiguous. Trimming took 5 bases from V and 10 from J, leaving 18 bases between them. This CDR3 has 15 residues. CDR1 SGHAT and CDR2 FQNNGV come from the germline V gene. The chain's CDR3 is CASSPSSGVRSPLHF. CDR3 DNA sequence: TGTGCCAGCAGCCCCTCTTCTGGGGTACGGTCACCCCTCCACTTT.